One and the same sample provided the 6 T cell receptor beta chains below, sequenced in a study of blood T cell repertoires in COVID-19. TCRdb's copy holds only in-frame clones and misses some; the assay was immunoSEQ multiplex PCR. This table holds 300,000 to 400,000 clones, approximately 90% found once. The sequencing input was peripheral blood. These receptors were obtained from a woman aged 18-35 years who had recovered from COVID-19.

V and J are TRBV19 and TRBJ1-2; D is perhaps TRBD1 (5 bases). The CDR3 extends over 16 amino acids. Germline assignment: CDR1 LNHDA and CDR2 SQIVND (reference sequence). Trimming took 1 base from V and 0 from J, leaving 12 bases between them. CDR3 coding DNA: TGTGCCAGTAGTATAGGGTCACAGGAACCTAACTATGGCTACACCTTC. It codes for CASSIGSQEPNYGYTF.

This clone was recorded once. The chain recombines TRBV4-3 with TRBJ1-3, with 9 positions matching TRBD1. The CDR3 contains 15 residues. Germline V CDR1 and CDR2: LGHNA, YSLEER. J was trimmed by 4 bases and V by 0 bases; bases with no gene match: 1. This CDR3 reads CASSQDGTGGNTIYF. The CDR3 bases are TGCGCCAGCAGCCAAGACGGGACAGGGGGAAACACCATATATTTT.

The chain carries TRBV18 and TRBJ1-2, with TRBD1 matching 8 bases. Germline V gives CDR1 KGHSH, CDR2 LQKENI. The trim removed 6 bases at V and 4 bases at J, leaving 4 bases unmatched. This CDR3 is 13 amino acids long. The DNA for the CDR3 is TGTGCCAGCTCTTCTGGACAGGGCTATGGCTACACCTTC. Its translation: CASSSGQGYGYTF. The variable domain in full, completed from reference TRBV18 and TRBJ1-2, reads NAGVMQNPRHLVRRRGQEARLRCSPMKGHSHVYWYRQLPEEGLKFMVYLQKENIIDESGMPKERFSAEFPKEGPSILRIQQVVRGDSAAYFCASSSGQGYGYTFGSGTRLTVV.

CDR3 in DNA: TGTGCCAGCAGCCCCGGCCAGTCTGACAGATTAGATAATTCACCCCTCCACTTT. Protein product: CASSPGQSDRLDNSPLHF. The chain couples TRBV21-1 to TRBJ1-6; the table's TRBD1 call for D was not verified on the DNA. TRBV21-1 is a documented pseudogene. The CDR3 is 18 residues long.

The V and J genes are TRBV21-1 and TRBJ1-1. TRBV21-1 is reported as a pseudogene. The CDR3 is 13 residues long. In DNA form, the CDR3 reads TGTGCCAGCAGCACCCCGCCGAGGGGGGGAGCTTTCTTT. The encoded protein is CASSTPPRGGAFF.

The chain is built from TRBV21-1 and TRBJ1-2. TRBV21-1 is a pseudogene segment. The CDR3 runs to 13 residues. CDR3 in amino acids: CASSKGERHGYTF. The DNA of the CDR3 is TGTGCCAGCAGCAAGGGAGAACGGCATGGCTACACCTTC.